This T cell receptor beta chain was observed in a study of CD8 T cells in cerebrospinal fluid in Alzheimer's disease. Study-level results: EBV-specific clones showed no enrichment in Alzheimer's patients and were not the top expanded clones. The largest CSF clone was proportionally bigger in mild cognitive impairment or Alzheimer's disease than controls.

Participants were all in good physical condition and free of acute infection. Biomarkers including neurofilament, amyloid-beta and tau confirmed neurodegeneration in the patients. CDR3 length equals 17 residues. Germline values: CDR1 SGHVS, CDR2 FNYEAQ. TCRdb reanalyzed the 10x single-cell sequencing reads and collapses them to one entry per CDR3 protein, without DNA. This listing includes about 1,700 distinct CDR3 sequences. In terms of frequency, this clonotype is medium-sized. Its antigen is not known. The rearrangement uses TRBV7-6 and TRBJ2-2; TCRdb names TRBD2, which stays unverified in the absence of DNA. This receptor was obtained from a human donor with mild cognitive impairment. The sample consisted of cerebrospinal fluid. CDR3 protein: CASSLGASGIDTGELFF.